The 27 T cell receptor beta chains listed next were all sequenced from one sample in a study of T cell clonality in common variable immunodeficiency. Some clones are missing from TCRdb's copy, which holds only in-frame ones; the method was immunoSEQ multiplex PCR. The sample shows tens of thousands of clones, none of them appearing just once. Sequencing was carried out using peripheral blood mononuclear cells. These receptors came from a person aged 18-70 years in good health.

This clone was recorded many times. The read finishes 3 residues shy of the CDR3 end, and the germline J gene is used to complete it. The chain employs TRBV18 and TRBJ2-1; the D is unclear. Germline-derived CDR1 and CDR2 are KGHSH and LQKENI. V lost 1 base and J lost 3, with 13 bases in between. This CDR3 has 16 amino acids. Partial CDR3 DNA: TGTGCCAGCTCACCACTTTACAGATACGACTACAATGAG. Its translation: CASSPLYRYDYNE. The full CDR3 reads CASSPLYRYDYNEQFF.

Worth noting for this clone: The sequence runs out 3 residues before the end of the CDR3; the remainder is reconstructed from the germline J gene. The genes are TRBV10-3 and TRBJ2-1; 9 positions agree with TRBD2. The CDR3 is 14 residues long. Germline V gene lookup returns CDR1 ENHRY and CDR2 SYGVKD. The V gene end was trimmed by 3 bases and the J gene end by 9 bases; junction bases not matched to a gene: 6. CDR3 in amino acids: CAISEGLARSEQFF. The CDR3 DNA, read in part, is TGTGCCATCAGTGAAGGACTAGCGCGGTCTGAG.

At least ten counts were recorded for this clone. The sequence runs out 3 residues before the end of the CDR3; the remainder is reconstructed from the germline J gene. Other nucleotide sequences from this sample produce the same CDR3. The V gene is TRBV5-4, the J gene TRBJ2-1; D is undetermined. Trimming stripped 0 bases from V and 1 base from J, with 8 bases between. The germline CDR1 and CDR2 sequences are SGHNT and YYREEE (reference sequence). CDR3 length: 15 residues. The chain's CDR3 is CASSLGGGSYNEQFF. The covered CDR3 bases are TGTGCCAGCAGCTTGGGCGGCGGTTCCTACAATGAG.

This clone was counted between two and nine times. Coverage ceases 3 residues before the CDR3 finishes, and the germline J gene fills in the end. The V and J genes are TRBV20-1 and TRBJ2-5; 7 positions agree with TRBD2. This CDR3 is built from 17 residues. CDR1 is DFQATT and CDR2 is SNEGSKA in the germline V gene (reference sequence). The covered CDR3 bases are TGCAGTGCCAGGGAGGGAGGGGTCATTCGTCGCACAGATACC. It translates to CSAREGGVIRRTDT. In full, the CDR3 is CSAREGGVIRRTDTQYF.

There are a few counts of this clone. CDR3 DNA (partial): TGTGCCAGCAGCAAGGACAGGGGGCGTGACGAG. Amino acid sequence: CASSKDRGRDE. The whole CDR3 sequence reads CASSKDRGRDEQYF. The gene calls are TRBV5-8 and TRBJ2-7; TRBD1 matches at 11 bases. The CDR3 end falls 3 residues outside the read, so it is completed with the germline J gene. The ends lost 4 bases at V and 5 bases at J; junction bases unmatched: 5. The CDR3 contains 14 residues. CDR1 SGHTS and CDR2 YDEGEE come from the germline V gene. The variable domain in full, completed from reference TRBV5-8 and TRBJ2-7, reads EAGVTQSPTHLIKTRGQQATLRCSPISGHTSVYWYQQALGLGLQFLLWYDEGEERNRGNFPPRFSGRQFPNYSSELNVNALELEDSALYLCASSKDRGRDEQYFGPGTRLTVT.

This clone was seen at least ten times. The read terminates 3 residues ahead of where the CDR3 ends, so the germline J gene completes it. The genes are TRBV5-1 and TRBJ2-7; perhaps TRBD1 as D (6 bases). The germline V gene has CDR1 SGHRS and CDR2 YFSETQ. The ends were cut back, 5 bases at V and 3 bases at J, with 18 bases in the middle. The CDR3 runs 15 residues. The CDR3 here is CASRVGATSYYEQYF. CDR3 DNA, as far as it was read: TGCGCCAGCAGGGTGGGGGCCACTTCGTACTACGAG.

This clone was recorded at least ten times. The sequenced CDR3 bases are TGTGCCAGCAACCTCGGGACAGGGGACCAAGAGACC. This translates into CASNLGTGDQET. The complete CDR3 reads CASNLGTGDQETQYF. The chain combines TRBV7-2 with TRBJ2-5, with 10 nucleotides matching TRBD1. The CDR3 is cut off 3 residues early in the read; its end comes from the germline J gene. This CDR3 has 15 amino acids. The germline V gene has CDR1 SGHTA and CDR2 FQGNSA. The V gene end was trimmed by 7 bases and the J gene end by 0 bases; junction bases not matched to a gene: 5.

This clone has ten or more counts. The read terminates 3 residues before the CDR3 end, so the remaining end is supplied by the germline J gene. The J gene is TRBJ1-1, the V gene TRBV5-5; D remains ambiguous. V was pared by 5 bases and J by 5 bases, with 16 bases between. Germline V gene data show CDR1 as SGHKS and CDR2 as YYEKEE (reference sequence). CDR3 length equals 14 residues. This CDR3 reads CASSPQVGDTEAFF. The sequenced CDR3 bases are TGTGCCAGCAGTCCCCAGGTAGGAGATACTGAA.

Ten or more counts support this clone. Mismatch with germline at one junction end may stem from a read error. The read comes to an end 3 residues before the CDR3 does, leaving the germline J gene to fill in the end. This chain uses TRBV7-7 with TRBJ2-3, with D perhaps matching TRBD2 (6 bases). Germline-derived CDR1 and CDR2 are SSHAT and FNYEAQ (reference sequence). The CDR3 runs 15 residues. CDR3 region: CASSSGLTSTDTQYF. CDR3 DNA (partial): TGTGCTAGCAGCTCGGGACTTACCTCCACAGATACG.

This clone was detected many times. The CDR3 bases that were read are TGTGCCAGCAGCTTAGATCGTAGCTGGGACAATGAG. This translates into CASSLDRSWDNE. The CDR3 in full is CASSLDRSWDNEQFF. This chain connects TRBV11-3 to TRBJ2-1; D unresolved. The read terminates 3 residues before the CDR3 end, so the remaining end is supplied by the germline J gene. The CDR3 has 15 residues. Looked up from germline, CDR1 is SGHNT and CDR2 is YENEEA. Trimming shortened V by 0 bases and J by 5 bases, and 11 bases separated the two germline ends.

On this clone: The read stops 3 residues short of the end of the CDR3; the missing end is completed from the germline J gene. V usage is TRBV7-8 and J usage is TRBJ2-1; TRBD2 aligns across 7 bases. This CDR3 has 14 residues. The germline V gene encodes CDR1 SGHVS and CDR2 FQNEAQ. The V gene end was trimmed by 1 base and the J gene end by 6 bases; junction bases not matched to a gene: 3. The CDR3 region is CASSLGGSINEQFF. The covered CDR3 bases are TGTGCCAGCAGCTTAGGCGGGAGTATCAATGAG.

This clone counts as medium-sized. The part of the CDR3 DNA that was read is TGCGCCAGCAGCCAAGGGACTAGCGGTCGT. Translation: CASSQGTSGR. In full, the CDR3 reads CASSQGTSGRQYF. The chain carries TRBV5-1 and TRBJ2-4; 11 nucleotides line up with TRBD2. The CDR3 end falls 3 residues outside the read, so it is completed with the germline J gene. Germline assignment: CDR1 SGHRS and CDR2 YFSETQ. The CDR3 has 13 residues.

This clone was seen at least ten times. The covered CDR3 bases are TGTGCCAGCTCACGGGACAGGGGGCGTGAAAACATT. It encodes CASSRDRGRENI. The complete CDR3 protein is CASSRDRGRENIQYF. The V call is TRBV18, the J call TRBJ2-4, with 12 bases lining up with TRBD1. Read data end 3 residues before the CDR3 end; the end is taken from the germline J gene. The germline V gene has CDR1 KGHSH and CDR2 LQKENI. After removal of 4 bases from V and 5 bases from J, the junction contained 3 bases not matched to a gene. The CDR3 contains 15 residues.

This clone was seen ten or more times. The read finishes 3 residues shy of the CDR3 end, and the germline J gene is used to complete it. V usage is TRBV28 and J usage is TRBJ2-7; TRBD2 matches 13 bases. Trimming at V came to 4 bases and at J to 3 bases, leaving 9 bases not matched to a gene. This CDR3 is 17 amino acids long. Germline CDR1 is MDHEN and CDR2 is SYDVKM. CDR3 DNA, as far as it was read: TGTGCCAGCAGTTATCCGACTAGCGGGAGGAGAAACTACGAG. Protein: CASSYPTSGRRNYE. The entire CDR3 reads CASSYPTSGRRNYEQYF.

This clone was recorded at least ten times. The CDR3 end lies 3 residues beyond the end of the read and is filled in from the germline J gene. The V gene is TRBV2, the J gene TRBJ2-1; 7 nucleotides match TRBD2. Germline CDR1 SNHLY, CDR2 FYNNEI. V was clipped by 1 base and J by 8 bases; unmatched bases: 17. The CDR3 length is 18 residues. This CDR3 is CASSEVPPHGGSNYEQFF. The covered CDR3 bases are TGTGCCAGCAGTGAAGTTCCCCCCCACGGCGGGAGCAACTATGAG.

There are many counts of this clone. The read gets to within 3 residues of the CDR3 end, and the germline J gene fills in the rest. The chain combines TRBV28 with TRBJ1-5; 9 bases are a match to TRBD1. The junction had 6 bases not matched to a gene; V was cut back by 4 bases and J by 5 bases. This CDR3 is built from 15 residues. Germline loops: CDR1 MDHEN, CDR2 SYDVKM. CDR3 sequence: CASSSGQGSYQPQHF. Incomplete CDR3 DNA: TGTGCCAGCAGTTCAGGACAGGGGAGCTATCAGCCC.

This clone was counted many times. The read ends 3 residues before the CDR3 terminus; that terminus is restored from the germline J gene. The chain joins TRBV7-3 to TRBJ2-5, with D uncertain. The V and J ends lost 2 bases and 2 bases respectively, with 6 bases between them. Per germline, CDR1 SGHTA and CDR2 FQGTGA. The CDR3 totals 13 residues. CDR3 DNA, as far as it was read: TGTGCCAGCAGCTTAGGGCGACAAGAGACC. This sequence encodes CASSLGRQET. The entire CDR3 protein is CASSLGRQETQYF. Based on the CDR3 plus reference TRBV7-3 and TRBJ2-5, the full variable domain is GAGVSQTPSNKVTEKGKYVELRCDPISGHTALYWYRQSLGQGPEFLIYFQGTGAADDSGLPNDRFFAVRPEGSVSTLKIQRTERGDSAVYLCASSLGRQETQYFGPGTRLLVL.

This clone occurred many times. The CDR3 end is not reached by the read, which stops 3 residues before it; the germline J gene fills it in. The rearrangement uses TRBV20-1 and TRBJ2-3, with a weak D call TRBD1 (7 bases). Germline assignment: CDR1 DFQATT and CDR2 SNEGSKA (reference sequence). Trimming removed 5 bases at V and 0 bases at J, with 12 bases between. The CDR3 length is 14 residues. The CDR3 DNA, read in part, is TGCAGTGCTCCGGCGGGACAGAGCACAGATACG. Its translation: CSAPAGQSTDT. The whole CDR3 is CSAPAGQSTDTQYF.

The table lists this clone with many counts. The read gets to within 3 residues of the CDR3 end, and the germline J gene fills in the rest. The V call is TRBV19, the J call TRBJ2-1, with a possible D match to TRBD2 (5 bases). CDR3 size: 17 residues. Trimming shortened V by 3 bases and J by 0 bases, and 15 bases separated the two germline ends. Germline-derived CDR1 and CDR2 are LNHDA and SQIVND (reference sequence). Partial CDR3 DNA: TGTGCCAGTAGTATTCGGAGCGGAGTTTCCTCCTACAATGAG. The encoded protein is CASSIRSGVSSYNE. The entire CDR3 reads CASSIRSGVSSYNEQFF.

With regard to this clone: The sequence runs out 3 residues before the end of the CDR3; the remainder is reconstructed from the germline J gene. This chain uses TRBV23-1 with TRBJ2-3; 7 positions match TRBD2. TRBV23-1 is filed as an ORF, its function uncertain. The CDR3 runs 20 residues. V shed 2 bases, J shed 0 bases, and the junction held 17 bases outside the gene matches. Here the CDR3 reads CASSQTPRDYLTFSTDTQYF. The CDR3 DNA, read in part, is TGCGCCAGCAGTCAAACCCCCCGGGACTACCTAACCTTTAGCACAGATACG.

Ten or more counts support this clone. The sequenced fragment ends 3 residues before the CDR3 boundary, so the rest is inferred from the germline J gene. The chain links TRBV7-3 to TRBJ2-1; 8 bases are shared with TRBD2. V trimming: 5 bases; J trimming: 6 bases; junction bases outside the gene matches: 6. This CDR3 has 14 residues. In germline, CDR1 is SGHTA, CDR2 FQGTGA. The CDR3 loop is CASSPGLGVNEQFF. The covered CDR3 bases are TGTGCCAGCAGCCCGGGACTAGGGGTCAATGAG.

This clone was picked up many times. With the read ending 3 residues before the CDR3 end, the germline J gene is used to fill in that end. This sequence joins TRBV2 and TRBJ1-2, with D possibly being TRBD1 (6 bases). Deletions cut 7 bases from V and 2 bases from J, with 14 bases between. Germline CDR1 SNHLY, CDR2 FYNNEI. The CDR3 is 14 amino acids. The CDR3 sequence is CASTRGGRNYGYTF. The sequenced part of the CDR3 DNA is TGTGCCAGCACGAGGGGGGGAAGGAACTATGGC.

This clone was observed at least ten times. The CDR3 end lies 3 residues beyond the end of the read and is filled in from the germline J gene. V is TRBV5-1 and J is TRBJ1-6, with 7 bases matching TRBD1. Trimming took 2 bases from V and 5 from J; bases not matched to a gene: 4. CDR1 SGHRS and CDR2 YFSETQ come from the germline V gene. The CDR3 contains 15 residues. The covered CDR3 bases are TGCGCCAGCAGCTTCGGGCAGGGGGATAATTCACCC. Its translation: CASSFGQGDNSP. The CDR3 in its entirety is CASSFGQGDNSPLHF.

This clone was seen ten or more times. With the read ending 3 residues before the CDR3 end, the germline J gene is used to fill in that end. V and J are TRBV5-1 and TRBJ1-1, with 10 bases fitting TRBD1. CDR1 and CDR2 from the germline V gene are SGHRS and YFSETQ. Unmatched junction bases numbered 12, after V lost 0 bases and J lost 1 base. The CDR3 runs to 19 residues. The CDR3 loop reads CASSLERDRGVSRNTEAFF. The sequenced CDR3 bases are TGCGCCAGCAGCTTGGAAAGGGACAGGGGAGTCAGTAGGAACACTGAA.

This clone was observed at least ten times. The read halts 3 residues ahead of the CDR3 end, with the missing end drawn from the germline J gene. This chain links TRBV6-2 or TRBV6-3 with TRBJ2-5, with 9 bases aligning to TRBD2. This CDR3 is 17 amino acids long. Losses at the gene ends were 6 bases for V and 5 bases for J; bases not matched to a gene: 16. Germline loops: CDR1 MNHEY, CDR2 SVGEGT. The part of the CDR3 DNA that was read is TGTGCCAGCAGAACTCCTAGCGGGACCATTCCGGGGGAGACC. As protein: CASRTPSGTIPGET. The whole CDR3 sequence is CASRTPSGTIPGETQYF.

Ten or more counts support this clone. The read terminates 3 residues before the CDR3 end, so the remaining end is supplied by the germline J gene. The genes are TRBV10-3 and TRBJ2-7, with 11 bases fitting TRBD2. Germline V gives CDR1 ENHRY, CDR2 SYGVKD. V was pared by 4 bases and J by 2 bases, with 1 base of the junction left unmatched. The length of the CDR3 is 14 residues. The sequenced part of the CDR3 DNA is TGTGCCATCAGTGGGGGACTAGCGGCCTACGAG. Translated: CAISGGLAAYE. The whole CDR3 sequence reads CAISGGLAAYEQYF.

This clone appeared many times. The observed sequence ends 3 residues before the CDR3 terminus, with the missing tail filled in from the germline J gene. This sequence joins TRBV30 and TRBJ2-5; D gene ambiguous. CDR1 is GTSNPN, CDR2 SVGIG, per germline (reference sequence). The CDR3 runs 11 residues. Deletions cut 5 bases from V and 5 bases from J, with 9 bases between. Here the CDR3 reads CAWALQETQYF. The DNA read from the CDR3 is TGTGCCTGGGCCCTTCAGGAGACC. Variable domain in full (rest from reference TRBV30 and TRBJ2-5): SQTIHQWPATLVQPVGSPLSLECTVEGTSNPNLYWYRQAAGRGLQLLFYSVGIGQISSEVPQNLSASRPQDRQFILSSKKLLLSDSGFYLCAWALQETQYFGPGTRLLVL.